The clone carrying this T cell receptor beta chain was detected many times. The antigen is not known. MiXCR was run by TCRdb on the 5' RACE reads, yielding one entry per CDR3 protein. The sample comprises around 220,000 distinct CDR3 sequences, 10% of which are singletons, and 21% rests with the top ten. These data are taken from a study of CD8 T cells in ankylosing spondylitis. General study points: The clones that were linked to disease were reported to be significantly enriched in matched synovial fluid samples from ankylosing spondylitis patients.

Per the germline V gene, CDR1 is SGHRS and CDR2 is YFSETQ. V lost 0 bases to trimming and J lost 8 bases; unmatched junction nucleotides: 7. The CDR3 contains 15 residues. The receptor was derived from a male donor with ankylosing spondylitis or in good health (not recorded which). The sample was blood, either unsorted or a sorted T cell fraction (not recorded which). The V gene is TRBV5-1, the J gene TRBJ2-1; 8 bases align to TRBD2. Here the CDR3 reads CASSLGVAGTHEQFF. The CDR3 DNA reads as TGCGCCAGCAGCTTGGGGGTAGCGGGGACCCATGAGCAGTTCTTC.